The clone carrying this T cell receptor (beta chain) was found a few times. The sample comes from a study of T-cell memory formation after mild COVID-19. The CDR3 contains 14 residues. The V end lost 5 bases, the J end lost 4 bases, and 12 bases lay between the germline ends. Germline V gives CDR1 LGHDT, CDR2 YNNKEL (reference sequence). MiXCR, applied by TCRdb to the 5' RACE reads, yields one record per CDR3 protein. The data show under 40,000 distinct CDR3 sequences, 5% to 7% seen once. The sequence was obtained from an adult who had mild COVID-19 (a few samples of this study predate the infection). Cell type and time point are not known. Specimen: PBMCs or a T cell subset sorted from them (not recorded which). The chain combines TRBV3-1 with TRBJ1-3; no reliable D call. The CDR3 DNA reads TGTGCCAGCAGCTGGAATGCGAGGGGAAACACCATATATTTT. It is translated as CASSWNARGNTIYF.